Listed below are T cell receptor beta chains from one sample, sequenced in a study of OX40 agonist ivuxolimab in advanced cancers. Some clones are missing from TCRdb's copy, which holds only in-frame ones; the method was immunoSEQ multiplex PCR. Among about 120,000 clones listed, about 93% were seen once. The specimen was CD4+ or CD8+ T cells sorted from blood, collected in a trial of the OX40 agonist ivuxolimab. Every receptor here comes from an adult with an advanced solid tumor such as melanoma, head and neck, liver or kidney cancer. CDR3s include the opening cysteine and the closing phenylalanine or tryptophan. The D gene is left open where the match is weak. The listing skips clone size in some rows; elsewhere it reads once, few, many or a size class.

>.|TRBJ1-1|TRBV25-1|.
TGTGCCAGCAGTGAATTTATGAACACTGAAGCTTTCTTT
CASSEFMNTEAFF
>TRBD1|TRBJ1-5|TRBV5-1|.
TGCGCCAGCAGCTCGACAGGGTTCAATCAGCCCCAGCATTTT
CASSSTGFNQPQHF
>.|TRBJ1-1|TRBV9|.
TGTGCCAGCAGCGTAGCACAGATGAACACTGAAGCTTTCTTT
CASSVAQMNTEAFF
>TRBD1|TRBJ2-5|TRBV28|once
TGTGCCAGTAGGACAGGGGGGAAGGAGACCCAGTACTTC
CASRTGGKETQYF
>TRBD2|TRBJ2-2|TRBV5-4|.
TGTGCCAGCAGCCAACTAGCGCGCACCGGGGAGCTGTTTTTT
CASSQLARTGELFF
>.|TRBJ2-5|TRBV7-3|.
TGTGCCAGCAGCTTAGAGATTCAGGAGACCCAGTACTTC
CASSLEIQETQYF
>.|TRBJ2-6|TRBV7-9|.
TGTGCCAGCAGCTCGATCCAGGCGGGGCCCTCTGGGGCCAACGTCCTGACTTTC
CASSSIQAGPSGANVLTF
>TRBD1|TRBJ1-1|TRBV11-1|.
TGTGCCAGCAGCCCCCGGGACAGGGGGAACACTGAAGCTTTCTTT
CASSPRDRGNTEAFF
>.|TRBJ2-3|TRBV29-1|.
TGCAGCGTTGTTAGGGCAGATACGCAGTATTTT
CSVVRADTQYF
>TRBD1|TRBJ1-3|TRBV7-6|.
TGTGCCAGCAGCTCACCTATCCGGGACAGGGGAAACACCATATATTTT
CASSSPIRDRGNTIYF
>.|TRBJ2-5|TRBV7-2|once
TGTGCCAGCAGCTTAGCCGGCGGTAAAGAGACCCAGTACTTC
CASSLAGGKETQYF
>.|TRBJ2-5|TRBV2|once
TGTGCCAGCAGTGAAGCGACCAGACAAGAGACCCAGTACTTC
CASSEATRQETQYF
>.|TRBJ1-2|TRBV6-6|.
TGTGCCAGCAGTTACGTCGCGGTCTATGGCTACACCTTC
CASSYVAVYGYTF
>.|TRBJ2-1|TRBV18|.
TGTGCCAGCTCACCACTAGAAGGAGATGAGCAGTTCTTC
CASSPLEGDEQFF
>TRBD1|TRBJ2-7|TRBV9|.
TGTGCCAGCAGACGAACGACAGGGTCCCCCTACGAGCAGTACTTC
CASRRTTGSPYEQYF
>.|TRBJ2-1|TRBV11-1|.
TGTGCCAGCAGCTTAGCGCTAAGACAGCCCCTCGTCAATGAGCAGTTCTTC
CASSLALRQPLVNEQFF
>.|TRBJ2-3|TRBV7-3|.
TGTGCCAGCAGCTTAGCGGTAGGGACTTCTACAGATACGCAGTATTTT
CASSLAVGTSTDTQYF
>.|TRBJ1-1|TRBV6-6|.
TGTGCCAGCAGAACCGGCAGGCCTGAAGCTTTCTTT
CASRTGRPEAFF
>.|TRBJ2-5|TRBV5-8|.
TGTGCCAGCAGCTTGGTAGGGCTGGGGCCGGGAGAGACCCAGTACTTC
CASSLVGLGPGETQYF
>TRBD2|TRBJ2-2|TRBV4-1|.
TGCGCCAGCAGCCAAGATCGGGTAGCGGGGGGGCGGAACACCGGGGAGCTGTTTTTT
CASSQDRVAGGRNTGELFF
>.|TRBJ2-1|TRBV5-1|.
TGCGCCAGCAGCCCGGAGGGAGGTAGCTCCTACAATGAGCAGTTCTTC
CASSPEGGSSYNEQFF
>TRBD2|TRBJ2-7|TRBV5-5|.
TGTGCCAGCAGAAAAGGACTAGCGGGGGCAGTCTACGAGCAGTACTTC
CASRKGLAGAVYEQYF
>.|TRBJ1-1|TRBV6-1|few
TGTGCCAGCAGTGGCCGACGGCAGAACACTGAAGCTTTCTTT
CASSGRRQNTEAFF
>.|TRBJ2-2|TRBV28|.
TGTGCCAGCAGTTTCGGGGGCCGGATAGCCGGGGAGCTGTTTTTT
CASSFGGRIAGELFF
>.|TRBJ2-1|TRBV5-1|.
TGCGCCAGCAGCTTCGCTTTCAGGGCCTCCCCCCGGGAGCAGTTCTTC
CASSFAFRASPREQFF
>.|TRBJ1-2|TRBV5-1|once
TGCGCCAGCAGCTTAAAACAGGGTAGTTATGGCTACACCTTC
CASSLKQGSYGYTF
>.|TRBJ2-7|TRBV6-5|.
TGTGCCAGCAGTCGCAAGGAAAGAGGGGAGCAGTACTTC
CASSRKERGEQYF
>TRBD1|TRBJ1-4|TRBV6-1|.
TGTGCCAGCAGGGCCCGGGACAGGGATGAAAAACTGTTTTTT
CASRARDRDEKLFF
>.|TRBJ1-2|TRBV19|.
TGTGCCAGTAGTATACCCCTAGGGCGGGAGCGCGGATCTAGCTACACCTTC
CASSIPLGRERGSSYTF
>.|TRBJ1-1|TRBV6-5|.
TGTGCCAGCAGTTACGTATCCGCCAGGTCGAACACTGAAGCTTTCTTT
CASSYVSARSNTEAFF
>.|TRBJ2-3|TRBV6-1|.
TGTGCCAGCAGTGAATATGATCTAAGACGCACAGATACGCAGTATTTT
CASSEYDLRRTDTQYF
>.|TRBJ1-2|TRBV6-1|.
TGTGCCAGCAGTGACCCGAGGAGGCATCCTCTCTATGGCTACACCTTC
CASSDPRRHPLYGYTF
>.|TRBJ2-1|TRBV9|.
TGTGCCAGCTGTCCGTGGGATGAGCAGTTCTTC
CASCPWDEQFF
>.|TRBJ2-5|TRBV7-6|.
TGTGCCAGCAGCTTCCAGGAGACCCAGTACTTC
CASSFQETQYF
>.|TRBJ1-5|TRBV7-9|.
TGTGCCAGCAGCTTGACCGCGGGACCGAATAGCAATCAGCCCCAGCATTTT
CASSLTAGPNSNQPQHF
>TRBD1|TRBJ2-1|TRBV7-9|.
TGTGCCAGCAGCCCCGTAGGACAGGGCCTTCTTGTGGGGCAGTTCTTC
CASSPVGQGLLVGQFF
>.|TRBJ2-5|TRBV7-2|.
TGTGCCAGCAGCTTTGGGATCGGGGAGACCCAGTACTTC
CASSFGIGETQYF
>TRBD1|TRBJ2-5|TRBV28|once
TGTGCCAGCAGTCTGACAGGGGGCCAAAAGACCCAGTACTTC
CASSLTGGQKTQYF
>.|TRBJ1-1|TRBV11-3|.
TGTGCCAGCAGCTTATACGGTAACACTGAAGCTTTCTTT
CASSLYGNTEAFF
>.|TRBJ2-6|TRBV5-1|.
TGCGCCAGCAGCCCCGACAGGCGCTCTGGGGCCAACGTCCTGACTTTC
CASSPDRRSGANVLTF
>TRBD2|TRBJ2-1|TRBV19|.
TGTGCCAGTAGTATAGGAGCGGCTAGCGGGTACAATGAGCAGTTCTTC
CASSIGAASGYNEQFF